The 10 T cell receptor beta chains below all came from one sample that was sequenced in a study of T cell changes during pregnancy in multiple sclerosis. Clones were sequenced by immunoSEQ multiplex PCR, and TCRdb holds only the in-frame ones, with some missing. The repertoire includes tens of thousands of clones, approximately 94% of them detected once, and roughly 0.81% sits in the top ten. The sample consisted of peripheral blood, taken in the third trimester of pregnancy. All receptors come from a female donor with multiple sclerosis, enrolled in a pregnancy study.

The chain joins TRBV30 to TRBJ1-3; no clear D gene. CDR1 and CDR2 from the germline V gene are GTSNPN and SVGIG (reference sequence). The CDR3 consists of 16 residues. The V end lost 3 bases, the J end lost 4 bases, and 19 bases lay between the germline ends. Written as DNA, the CDR3 is TGTGCCTGGAGCGGGGAACAGCTAAGTGCCGGAAACACCATATATTTT. It is translated as CAWSGEQLSAGNTIYF.

The chain recombines TRBV4-3 with TRBJ2-1; D is uncertain. The CDR3 covers 14 residues. Germline CDR1 LGHNA, CDR2 YSLEER. V was cut by 2 bases and J by 0 bases, with 5 bases left in between. This CDR3 is CASSQTSSYNEQFF. CDR3 in DNA: TGCGCCAGCAGCCAAACGAGCTCCTACAATGAGCAGTTCTTC.

The V gene is TRBV7-8, the J gene TRBJ2-7, with D maybe TRBD1 (5 bases). The CDR3 loop spans 12 amino acids. Germline assignment: CDR1 SGHVS and CDR2 FQNEAQ. Trimming pared 3 bases from V and 5 bases from J, leaving 8 bases between. The CDR3 coding sequence is TGTGCCAGCAGCTTCACCAGGGACGAGCAGTACTTC. Protein: CASSFTRDEQYF.

CDR3 in amino acids: CASSLAGVPIQPQHF. CDR3 DNA sequence: TGTGCCAGCAGCTTAGCCGGAGTCCCAATTCAGCCCCAGCATTTT. V usage is TRBV7-9 and J usage is TRBJ1-5, with D unresolved. The CDR3 has 15 residues. Trimming left V 0 bases short and J 6 bases short, with 12 bases between. Germline loops: CDR1 SEHNR, CDR2 FQNEAQ (reference sequence). Looking up the rest from reference TRBV7-9 and TRBJ1-5 gives the full variable domain: DTGVSQNPRHKITKRGQNVTFRCDPISEHNRLYWYRQTLGQGPEFLTYFQNEAQLEKSRLLSDRFSAERPKGSFSTLEIQRTEQGDSAMYLCASSLAGVPIQPQHFGDGTRLSIL.

The CDR3 protein is CASSPLQGEAYGYTF. CDR3 nucleotide sequence: TGTGCCAGCAGCCCCCTCCAGGGGGAAGCCTATGGCTACACCTTC. V is TRBV7-6 and J is TRBJ1-2, with 7 bases aligning to TRBD1. Trimming at V came to 5 bases and at J to 4 bases, leaving 10 bases not matched to a gene. This CDR3 is built from 15 residues. Germline values: CDR1 SGHVS, CDR2 FNYEAQ.

V is TRBV7-2 and J is TRBJ1-1; 7 bases map to TRBD1. CDR3 length: 12 amino acids. J lost 9 bases, V lost 3 bases, and 4 bases had no gene match. CDR1 and CDR2 from the germline V gene are SGHTA and FQGNSA. CDR3 in amino acids: CASSFNRGKAFF. The CDR3, as DNA: TGTGCCAGCAGCTTCAACAGGGGCAAAGCTTTCTTT.

The J gene is TRBJ2-2, the V gene TRBV19, with unresolved D. V was cut by 7 bases and J by 0 bases, with 9 bases left in between. Germline loops: CDR1 LNHDA, CDR2 SQIVND (reference sequence). This CDR3 has 14 amino acids. CDR3 coding DNA: TGTGCCAGTACCCGGCTAGCGAACACCGGGGAGCTGTTTTTT. As protein: CASTRLANTGELFF.

V usage is TRBV27 and J usage is TRBJ1-5, with D maybe TRBD1 (6 bases). CDR1 is MNHEY and CDR2 is SMNVEV in the germline V gene (reference sequence). The CDR3 spans 16 residues. Deletions cut 3 bases from V and 5 bases from J, with 17 bases between. DNA of the CDR3: TGTGCCAGCAGTTTGCCCGGGACAAAGACCCATCAGCCCCAGCATTTT. This gives the protein CASSLPGTKTHQPQHF.

The chain uses TRBV7-2 and TRBJ2-3; no definite D call. The germline V and J ends were trimmed by 4 bases and 0 bases, with 8 bases remaining between them. CDR1 and CDR2 from the germline V gene are SGHTA and FQGNSA. The CDR3 has 14 amino acids. In nucleotides, the CDR3 is TGTGCCAGCAGCTCTCAGGCGAGCACAGATACGCAGTATTTT. Protein: CASSSQASTDTQYF.

The chain joins TRBV7-4 to TRBJ1-5, with 9 bases fitting TRBD1. This CDR3 has 14 amino acids. V was pared by 5 bases and J by 6 bases, with 5 bases of the junction left unmatched. Germline V gene data show CDR1 as SGHVT and CDR2 as SQSDAQ. The CDR3 DNA is TGTGCCAGCAGCGGACAGGGGTGGGGTCAGCCCCAGCATTTT. It yields the protein CASSGQGWGQPQHF.